A selection of T cell receptor beta chains follows, all from one sample in a study of T-cell reconstitution after alpha-beta-depleted transplantation in children. TCRdb fed the PCR reads into MiXCR, producing one record per CDR3 protein. The sample holds under 250,000 distinct CDR3 sequences; about 7% are singletons and the top ten take 4.5% to 6.5%. The material was PBMCs, obtained before TCRalphabeta/CD19-depleted stem cell transplant. The receptors stem from a boy aged 2 to 9 with acute lymphoblastic leukemia, due to receive a stem cell transplant. Each CDR3 is given with its conserved first and last residue. Fields, in order: V gene, CDR3 protein.

>TRBV3-1
CASSPGQDSLPQHF
>TRBV15
CATSRDDGGNYNEQFF
>TRBV29-1
CSVEALARTYNEQFF
>TRBV28
CASSLEVADTQYF
>TRBV13
CASSLNLGGSRNTGELFF
>TRBV14
CASSSRQGDESYNEQFF
>TRBV2
CASGGTSSEQYF
>TRBV11-2
CASSIRDRGVSGANVLTF
>TRBV28
CASSLSAGVPGELFF
>TRBV6-4
CASSPGGWNTEAFF
>TRBV5-1
CASRAGDFTDTQYF
>TRBV29-1
CSSWSKSLADTQYF
>TRBV11-2
CASSLDGVYEQYF
>TRBV20-1
CSAREAGAYNEQFF
>TRBV7-8
CASSSTLTWVKETQYF
>TRBV2
CASSEEGVLFF
>TRBV20-1
CSASDWRRTKNIQYF
>TRBV10-3
CAISESGANVLTF
>TRBV27
CASSFPGNEQFF
>TRBV10-3
CAIEGTSGAGELFF
>TRBV7-8
CASSARLINEQFF
>TRBV12-3/TRBV12-4
CASGAQGGETQYF
>TRBV29-1
CSVEVPRTDTQYF
>TRBV2
CASSEAQMRQPQHF
>TRBV19
CASSRGTGSYEQYF
>TRBV4-3
CASSQGQGEKLFF
>TRBV29-1
CSVVVTIEGYTF
>TRBV15
CATSNPIWGGNTGELFF
>TRBV10-3
CAISGNTGVDEQYF
>TRBV12-3/TRBV12-4
CASRHRDSVTFLHF
>TRBV2
CAVERGNTDTQYF
>TRBV7-9
CASSARQTMNTEAFF
>TRBV10-3
CAIRDRLEDPEAFF
>TRBV7-2
CASSSLGIAKNIQYF
>TRBV7-2
CASSLRPIWETQYF
>TRBV28
CASNIPPYNEQFF
>TRBV15
CATSRLLDGELFF
>TRBV5-6
CASSLGSATNEKLFF
>TRBV5-1
CASSPGYGQGGNEQYF
>TRBV20-1
CSARDGGVSETQYF
>TRBV28
CASSSWTSGQETQYF
>TRBV15
CATSSRTNYNSPLHF
>TRBV4-2
CASSQGPPGARSTDTQYF
>TRBV29-1
CSVFGTGEQSYGYTF
>TRBV5-6
CASSLGTIKIQYF
>TRBV11-1
CASSLGSAVRDSSRNTIYF
>TRBV7-6
CASSLTWEDTQYF
>TRBV5-1
CASGFEQDAICDEQYF
>TRBV7-9
CASSSGGSSSYEQYF
>TRBV30
CAWSIAGADTQYF
>TRBV27
CASSPSGGSGTEAFF
>TRBV6-1
CASLGRQGGYEQYF
>TRBV4-3
CASSQGLAGHQETQYF